This section outlines one T cell receptor (beta chain) sequence together with its context. Its antigen is not known. The record originates from a study of T cell responses to AZD1222 COVID-19 vaccine. Here immunoSEQ multiplex PCR was the method, and the copy in TCRdb shows in-frame clones only, minus some. The sample holds 95,000 to 150,000 clones, about 85% seen once. The germline CDR1 and CDR2 sequences are KGHSH and LQKENI. Trimming removed 6 bases from V and 0 bases from J, with 20 bases in between. CDR3 length: 17 residues. Study-wide results and caveats: The CD4 TCRs associated with vaccination extended across spike and predominated at 160-218 and 743-854.

The sample consisted of peripheral blood, taken on day 0 of AZD1222 vaccination. This rearrangement joins TRBV18 to TRBJ1-1; D is uncertain. The receptor's source is an adult in good health. The CDR3 protein is CASSDGFQLNVNTEAFF. In nucleotides, the CDR3 is TGTGCCAGCTCCGATGGGTTCCAATTAAACGTGAACACTGAAGCTTTCTTT.